The rows below give T cell receptor beta chains drawn from one sample of a study of blood T cell repertoires in COVID-19. TCRdb's copy holds only in-frame clones and misses some; the assay was immunoSEQ multiplex PCR. The sample records about 60,000 clones, around 88% being singletons. The sequenced sample was peripheral blood. Source of these receptors: a man aged 55 to 70 with acute or convalescent COVID-19. CDR3s include the opening cysteine and the closing phenylalanine or tryptophan. Fields, in order: V gene, D gene, CDR3 protein. The D gene is left open where the match is weak.

v_gene: TRBV28
d_gene: .
CDR3aa: CASSKARQDKETQYF

v_gene: TRBV24-1
d_gene: .
CDR3aa: CATSAPGELFF

v_gene: TRBV14
d_gene: .
CDR3aa: CASSVRGGEKLFF

v_gene: TRBV19
d_gene: TRBD1
CDR3aa: CASSIAGTGDNEKLFF

v_gene: TRBV10-3
d_gene: TRBD1
CDR3aa: CAINRGQGEETQYF

v_gene: TRBV5-1
d_gene: TRBD2
CDR3aa: CASSRTTSGGSTDTQYF

v_gene: TRBV5-1
d_gene: TRBD2
CDR3aa: CASSPRTSGSYDEQFF

v_gene: TRBV6-5
d_gene: .
CDR3aa: CASNRDIVQPQHF

v_gene: TRBV5-4
d_gene: .
CDR3aa: CASSSPGSGNSPLHF

v_gene: TRBV6-2/TRBV6-3
d_gene: .
CDR3aa: CASSPPAGDPKNIQYF

v_gene: TRBV28
d_gene: .
CDR3aa: CASSLVEGRTNTEAFF

v_gene: TRBV28
d_gene: TRBD1
CDR3aa: CASSPRTGWDSNQPQHF

v_gene: TRBV29-1
d_gene: TRBD1
CDR3aa: CSVGTGGWEQYF

v_gene: TRBV2
d_gene: TRBD2
CDR3aa: CASSPTSGSVNEQFF

v_gene: TRBV2
d_gene: .
CDR3aa: CASSVGRDSPLHF

v_gene: TRBV11-2
d_gene: .
CDR3aa: CAGGTAFSYEQYF

v_gene: TRBV27
d_gene: TRBD1
CDR3aa: CASSLRGQGLEKLFF

v_gene: TRBV4-1
d_gene: .
CDR3aa: CASSQEGRGNTGELFF

v_gene: TRBV11-3
d_gene: .
CDR3aa: CASSLEGQGGRNEQFF

v_gene: TRBV15
d_gene: TRBD1
CDR3aa: CATSRSGQGRTGNTIYF

v_gene: TRBV5-6
d_gene: TRBD1
CDR3aa: CASSWGQGVNEQYF

v_gene: TRBV19
d_gene: .
CDR3aa: CASREKFQPQHF

v_gene: TRBV9
d_gene: TRBD2
CDR3aa: CASSFRLAGVDGELFF

v_gene: TRBV5-1
d_gene: TRBD1
CDR3aa: CASRLGQGTSPLHF